One and the same sample provided the 11 T cell receptor beta chains below, sequenced in a study of T cell responses to AZD1222 COVID-19 vaccine. Assay used: immunoSEQ multiplex PCR; TCRdb lists only in-frame clones, some missing. The sample has some 150,000 clones, 75% to 95% seen once. Sequenced material: peripheral blood, taken on day 0 of MenACWY control vaccination. The receptors stem from an adult in good health.

This sequence joins TRBV11-2 and TRBJ1-2; D is possibly TRBD1 (5 bases). V was clipped by 5 bases and J by 4 bases, with 23 bases between them. CDR3 length: 17 residues. CDR1 and CDR2 from the germline V gene are SGHAT and FQNNGV. The CDR3 nucleotides read TGTGCCAGCAGCCCACGCGCCTGGACAAAAGTAAGCTATGGCTACACCTTC. Its protein is CASSPRAWTKVSYGYTF. The whole variable domain, filled in from reference TRBV11-2 and TRBJ1-2, reads EAGVAQSPRYKIIEKRQSVAFWCNPISGHATLYWYQQILGQGPKLLIQFQNNGVVDDSQLPKDRFSAERLKGVDSTLKIQPAKLEDSAVYLCASSPRAWTKVSYGYTFGSGTRLTVV.

For this clone: This sample includes further DNA sequences coding for the same CDR3. This chain connects TRBV5-1 to TRBJ1-1; D gene unclear. The germline V and J ends were trimmed by 0 bases and 0 bases, with 6 bases remaining between them. Germline CDR1 and CDR2: SGHRS and YFSETQ. This CDR3 spans 14 amino acids. The CDR3 is CASSLGGMNTEAFF. The CDR3 DNA reads as TGCGCCAGCAGCTTGGGGGGAATGAACACTGAAGCTTTCTTT.

The chain joins TRBV7-9 to TRBJ2-1, with TRBD2 matching over 13 bases. CDR1 is SEHNR and CDR2 is FQNEAQ in the germline V gene (reference sequence). The ends lost 5 bases at V and 4 bases at J; junction bases unmatched: 11. The CDR3 loop spans 18 amino acids. The CDR3 nucleotides read TGTGCCAGCAGCCCCGCCGGACTAGCGGGAGCGAGATACAATGAGCAGTTCTTC. Translated, it gives CASSPAGLAGARYNEQFF. The full variable domain, with the rest looked up from reference TRBV7-9 and TRBJ2-1, is DTGVSQNPRHKITKRGQNVTFRCDPISEHNRLYWYRQTLGQGPEFLTYFQNEAQLEKSRLLSDRFSAERPKGSFSTLEIQRTEQGDSAMYLCASSPAGLAGARYNEQFFGPGTRLTVL.

This rearrangement joins TRBV29-1 to TRBJ1-2, with 7 positions matching TRBD1. V shed 7 bases and J 10 bases; nucleotides not matched to a gene: 12. The CDR3 length is 12 residues. Germline assignment: CDR1 SQVTM and CDR2 ANQGSEA. DNA of the CDR3: TGCAGCGCAGAAGGGGGCAGGGATGACTACACCTTC. Translating gives CSAEGGRDDYTF.

This chain uses TRBV24-1 with TRBJ1-6; tentatively, D is TRBD1 (5 bases). The CDR3 loop spans 14 amino acids. The germline V gene encodes CDR1 KGHDR and CDR2 SFDVKD. V lost 3 bases and J 7 bases, leaving 9 bases between the germline ends. As DNA, the CDR3 is TGTGCCACCAGTGATGGGCAGGGAAATTCACCCCTCCACTTT. It codes for CATSDGQGNSPLHF.

This chain links TRBV6-1 with TRBJ1-2; D is unclear. Germline V gene sequence: CDR1 MNHNS, CDR2 SASEGT. V lost 2 bases and J lost 6, with 13 bases in between. The CDR3 sequence is 14 residues long. The CDR3 coding sequence is TGTGCCAGCAGTGAACTCGGACCTCCGGATGGCTACACCTTC. Its protein is CASSELGPPDGYTF.

This chain joins TRBV10-1 and TRBJ2-5, with no clear D. Per the germline V gene, CDR1 is WNHNN and CDR2 is SYGVQD (reference sequence). This CDR3 contains 14 residues. The germline V and J ends were trimmed by 0 bases and 2 bases, with 7 bases remaining between them. The DNA for the CDR3 is TGCGCCAGCAGTGAGTCTAACTTGCAAGAGACCCAGTACTTC. Protein product: CASSESNLQETQYF.

The V gene is TRBV5-1, the J gene TRBJ2-3; a possible D gene is TRBD1 (5 bases). The V end was cut by 4 bases, the J end by 1 base, with 10 bases between. The CDR3 contains 14 residues. Germline assignment: CDR1 SGHRS and CDR2 YFSETQ. The CDR3 DNA follows: TGCGCCAGCAGCCCTGGGGCGGGCACAGATACGCAGTATTTT. It codes for CASSPGAGTDTQYF. The variable domain in full, with the rest retrieved from reference TRBV5-1 and TRBJ2-3, is KAGVTQTPRYLIKTRGQQVTLSCSPISGHRSVSWYQQTPGQGLQFLFEYFSETQRNKGNFPGRFSGRQFSNSRSEMNVSTLELGDSALYLCASSPGAGTDTQYFGPGTRLTVL.

This sequence joins TRBV6-2 or TRBV6-3 and TRBJ2-2, with D tentatively TRBD2 (5 bases). With 2 bases removed from V and 0 bases from J, the gap between germline ends came to 16 bases. CDR1 and CDR2 from the germline V gene are MNHEY and SVGEGT. This CDR3 is built from 18 residues. CDR3 sequence reads: CASSYPSTGTANTGELFF. Written as DNA, the CDR3 is TGTGCCAGCAGTTACCCGTCGACGGGAACCGCGAACACCGGGGAGCTGTTTTTT.

The chain links TRBV5-1 to TRBJ2-5; the D gene is possibly TRBD2 (5 bases). The CDR3 totals 17 residues. In germline, CDR1 is SGHRS, CDR2 YFSETQ. V was clipped by 0 bases and J by 3 bases, with 18 bases between them. CDR3 protein: CASSLVYSALRKETQYF. In DNA, the CDR3 is TGCGCCAGCAGCTTGGTATATAGCGCCCTTCGAAAAGAGACCCAGTACTTC.

The chain joins TRBV28 to TRBJ1-2, with D maybe TRBD1 (5 bases). The CDR3 sequence is 12 residues long. V dropped 6 bases and J dropped 1 base, with 6 bases sitting between them. Germline V CDR1 and CDR2: MDHEN, SYDVKM. The CDR3 here is CASRQGNYGYTF. The CDR3, as DNA: TGTGCCAGCAGGCAGGGTAACTATGGCTACACCTTC.